This TCR beta chain was found in a study of control samples from healthy donors and cancer patients. Clones were read by immunoSEQ multiplex PCR, and TCRdb kept only the in-frame ones, dropping some. In the table there are approximately 70,000 clones, just over 90% of which are singletons. Worth noting for this clone: One end of the junction fails to match germline, which may point to a read error.

CDR1 and CDR2 (germline): LNHDA, SQIVND (reference sequence). The CDR3 covers 14 residues. The sample comprised PBMCs. The source is a woman aged 45-65 years with colorectal cancer. The V call is TRBV19, the J call TRBJ2-7; D remains unclear. The CDR3 region has the DNA TGTGCCAGTAGTATGTCCGGAAACTCCTTCGAGCAGTACTTC. Protein: CASSMSGNSFEQYF.